These T cell receptor beta chains were read from a single sample in a study of blood T cell repertoires in COVID-19. Assay used: immunoSEQ multiplex PCR; TCRdb lists only in-frame clones, some missing. The repertoire has 70,000 to 100,000 clones, 75% of them found once; the top ten carry about 4.2%. The sequenced material came from peripheral blood. All receptors come from a woman aged 50 to 65 with acute or convalescent COVID-19. Both conserved end residues are part of each CDR3. The D gene is left open where the match is weak.

d_call: .; v_call: TRBV6-5; j_call: TRBJ2-7; cdr3_nt: TGTGCCAGCGCCTCCCGGGTGGTGTCCTACGAGCAGTACTTC; cdr3_aa: CASASRVVSYEQYF
d_call: TRBD1; v_call: TRBV6-2/TRBV6-3; j_call: TRBJ2-7; cdr3_nt: TGTGCCAGCAGTTCGGGACAGGGGGCTGAGGAGCAGTACTTC; cdr3_aa: CASSSGQGAEEQYF
d_call: TRBD1; v_call: TRBV5-1; j_call: TRBJ2-1; cdr3_nt: TGCGCCAGCAGCGCGGGACAGGAGTACAATGAGCAGTTCTTC; cdr3_aa: CASSAGQEYNEQFF
d_call: TRBD1; v_call: TRBV18; j_call: TRBJ2-3; cdr3_nt: TGTGCCAGCTCAGGGACAGGGGCAGATACGCAGTATTTT; cdr3_aa: CASSGTGADTQYF
d_call: TRBD1; v_call: TRBV29-1; j_call: TRBJ1-3; cdr3_nt: TGCAGCGTTGGGGTCGGGACAGCTGGAAACACCATATATTTT; cdr3_aa: CSVGVGTAGNTIYF
d_call: .; v_call: TRBV3-1/TRBV3-2; j_call: TRBJ1-1; cdr3_nt: TGTGCCAGCAGCCCTGGTAGGGGCACTGAAGCTTTCTTT; cdr3_aa: CASSPGRGTEAFF
d_call: .; v_call: TRBV2; j_call: TRBJ1-5; cdr3_nt: TGTGCCTCAAGAAGGACAGATCAGCCCCAGCATTTT; cdr3_aa: CASRRTDQPQHF
d_call: .; v_call: TRBV20-1; j_call: TRBJ2-7; cdr3_nt: TGCAGTGCTCCCGACAGACAGCAGTACTTC; cdr3_aa: CSAPDRQQYF
d_call: .; v_call: TRBV4-3; j_call: TRBJ1-2; cdr3_nt: TGCGCCAGCAGCCAAGATCTGAAGGGAGTCTATGGCTACACCTTC; cdr3_aa: CASSQDLKGVYGYTF
d_call: .; v_call: TRBV2; j_call: TRBJ2-1; cdr3_nt: TGTGCCAGCAGAGCCGGGACTTTGGAGCAGTTCTTC; cdr3_aa: CASRAGTLEQFF
d_call: .; v_call: TRBV3-1/TRBV3-2; j_call: TRBJ2-2; cdr3_nt: TGTGCCAGCAGCCAGTATGGGGGGGCCATCAACACCGGGGAGCTGTTTTTT; cdr3_aa: CASSQYGGAINTGELFF